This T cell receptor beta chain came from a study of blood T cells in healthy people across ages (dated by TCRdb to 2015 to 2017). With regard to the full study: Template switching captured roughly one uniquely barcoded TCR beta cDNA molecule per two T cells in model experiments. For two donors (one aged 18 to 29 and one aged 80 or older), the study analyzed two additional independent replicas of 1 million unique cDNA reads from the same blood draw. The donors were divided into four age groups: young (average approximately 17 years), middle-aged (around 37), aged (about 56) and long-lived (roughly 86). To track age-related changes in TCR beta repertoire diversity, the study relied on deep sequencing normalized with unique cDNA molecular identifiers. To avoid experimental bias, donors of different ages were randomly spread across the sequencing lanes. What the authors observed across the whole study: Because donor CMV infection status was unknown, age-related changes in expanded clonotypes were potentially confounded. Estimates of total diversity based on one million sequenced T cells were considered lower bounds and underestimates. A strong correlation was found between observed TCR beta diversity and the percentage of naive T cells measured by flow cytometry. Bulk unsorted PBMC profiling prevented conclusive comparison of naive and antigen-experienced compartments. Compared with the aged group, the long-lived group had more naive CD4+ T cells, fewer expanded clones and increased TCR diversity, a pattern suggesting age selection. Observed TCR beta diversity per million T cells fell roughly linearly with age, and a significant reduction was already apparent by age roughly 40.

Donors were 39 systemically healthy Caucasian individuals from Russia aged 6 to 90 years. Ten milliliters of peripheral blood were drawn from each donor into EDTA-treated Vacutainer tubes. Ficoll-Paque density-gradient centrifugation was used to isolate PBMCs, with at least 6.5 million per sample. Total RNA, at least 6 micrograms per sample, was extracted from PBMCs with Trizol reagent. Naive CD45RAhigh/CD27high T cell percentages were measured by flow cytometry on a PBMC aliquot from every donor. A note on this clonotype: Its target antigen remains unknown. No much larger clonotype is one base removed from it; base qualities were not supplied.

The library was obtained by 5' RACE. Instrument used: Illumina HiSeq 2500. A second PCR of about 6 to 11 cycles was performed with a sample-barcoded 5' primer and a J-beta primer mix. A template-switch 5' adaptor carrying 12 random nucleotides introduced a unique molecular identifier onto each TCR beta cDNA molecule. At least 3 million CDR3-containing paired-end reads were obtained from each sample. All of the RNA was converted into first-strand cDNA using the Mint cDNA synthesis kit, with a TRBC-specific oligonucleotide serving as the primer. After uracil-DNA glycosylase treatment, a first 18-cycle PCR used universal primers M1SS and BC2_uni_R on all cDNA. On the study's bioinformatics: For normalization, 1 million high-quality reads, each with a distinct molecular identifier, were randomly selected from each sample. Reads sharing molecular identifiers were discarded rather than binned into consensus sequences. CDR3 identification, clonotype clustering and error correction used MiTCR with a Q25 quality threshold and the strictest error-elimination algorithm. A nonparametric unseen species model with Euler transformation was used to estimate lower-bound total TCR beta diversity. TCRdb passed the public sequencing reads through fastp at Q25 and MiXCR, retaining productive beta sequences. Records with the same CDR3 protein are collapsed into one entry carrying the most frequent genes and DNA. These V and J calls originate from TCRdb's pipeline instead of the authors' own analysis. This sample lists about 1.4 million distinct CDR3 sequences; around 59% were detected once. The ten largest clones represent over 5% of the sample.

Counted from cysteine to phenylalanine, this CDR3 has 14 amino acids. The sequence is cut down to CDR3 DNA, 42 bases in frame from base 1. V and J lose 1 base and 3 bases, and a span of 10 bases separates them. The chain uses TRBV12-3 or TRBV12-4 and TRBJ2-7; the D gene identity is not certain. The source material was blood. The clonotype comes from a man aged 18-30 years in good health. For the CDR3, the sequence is CASSLVLDYYEQYF. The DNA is TGTGCCAGCAGTTTAGTCCTGGATTACTACGAGCAGTACTTC.